Below, 9 T cell receptor beta chains from the same sample are listed, as sequenced in a study of vaccination and CD4 T cells after COVID-19. TCRdb processed the PCR reads anew with MiXCR; each CDR3 protein has one entry. Among more than 25,000 distinct CDR3 sequences listed, about 46% were seen once. The time point: late sampling 161 to 241 days after vaccination in a few convalescent patients. Sequenced material: CD4+ T cells from blood, taken about 7 months after SARS-CoV-2 vaccination. The origin of the receptors is a human donor who had recovered from COVID-19.

The J gene is TRBJ2-1, the V gene TRBV7-9; TRBD2 might be the D (5 bases). The length of the CDR3 is 17 residues. V was shortened by 4 bases and J by 5 bases, with 21 bases between the two germline ends. Germline V gene sequence: CDR1 SEHNR, CDR2 FQNEAQ (reference sequence). The CDR3 region is CASSYRSRNSGNNEQFF. In DNA, the CDR3 is TGTGCCAGCAGCTATCGATCGCGAAACTCGGGGAACAATGAGCAGTTCTTC.

J is TRBJ2-3 and V is TRBV7-9, with 9 bases identical to TRBD2. Germline CDR1 SEHNR, CDR2 FQNEAQ (reference sequence). Trimming at V came to 4 bases and at J to 0 bases, leaving 2 bases not matched to a gene. The CDR3 is 15 amino acids. The CDR3: CASSSLAGSTDTQYF. The CDR3 nucleotides read TGTGCCAGCAGCTCTCTAGCGGGAAGCACAGATACGCAGTATTTT.

The chain carries TRBV15 and TRBJ1-5; D not certain. The CDR3 length is 16 residues. Germline-derived CDR1 and CDR2 are LNHNV and YYDKDF (reference sequence). Trimming removed 1 base at V and 0 bases at J, with 10 bases between. The CDR3 region has the DNA TGTGCCACCAGCAGAGGGTTTGAATATAGCAATCAGCCCCAGCATTTT. Protein: CATSRGFEYSNQPQHF.

The chain carries TRBV29-1 and TRBJ2-1, with 7 bases fitting TRBD2. V was clipped by 7 bases and J by 0 bases; unmatched bases: 12. The CDR3 has 16 amino acids. Germline assignment: CDR1 SQVTM and CDR2 ANQGSEA. In nucleotides, the CDR3 is TGCAGCGGGGAGGGGCACAGTCTAAGCTCCTACAATGAGCAGTTCTTC. The encoded protein is CSGEGHSLSSYNEQFF.

The V gene is TRBV7-9, the J gene TRBJ1-2; TRBD1 matches 7 bases. This CDR3 region has 16 residues. Germline CDR1 SEHNR, CDR2 FQNEAQ (reference sequence). V shed 1 base and J 4 bases; nucleotides not matched to a gene: 9. CDR3 coding DNA: TGTGCCAGCAGCTTAGGAGACAGGGTACTAGCCTATGGCTACACCTTC. Amino acid sequence: CASSLGDRVLAYGYTF.

This clonotype was observed a few times. The chain links TRBV7-3 to TRBJ2-1; D gene ambiguous. CDR1 is SGHTA and CDR2 is FQGTGA in the germline V gene. Trimming took 0 bases from V and 0 from J, leaving 3 bases between them. The CDR3 is 14 amino acids. The CDR3 DNA follows: TGTGCCAGCAGCTTAACTAGCTCCTACAATGAGCAGTTCTTC. Amino acids: CASSLTSSYNEQFF.

The chain is built from TRBV6-5 and TRBJ2-5; 12 nucleotides line up with TRBD2. The germline V gene has CDR1 MNHEY and CDR2 SVGAGI. The CDR3 runs to 23 residues. Trimming at V came to 2 bases and at J to 2 bases, leaving 24 bases not matched to a gene. CDR3 coding DNA: TGTGCCAGCAGTTACGCGCTGACTAGCGGGAGCCGAGGTAGTATTGAGGGTCAAGAGACCCAGTACTTC. Its protein product is CASSYALTSGSRGSIEGQETQYF.

In its sample, this clonotype was seen a few times. J is TRBJ1-5 and V is TRBV28; 8 nucleotides align to TRBD1. The CDR3 sequence is 15 residues long. With 5 bases clipped from V and 5 bases from J, the junction kept 8 bases outside the gene matches. Germline V lookup: CDR1 MDHEN, CDR2 SYDVKM. The CDR3 DNA sequence: TGTGCCAGCAGTAAGGACAGGGTGTTGTATCAGCCCCAGCATTTT. Protein product: CASSKDRVLYQPQHF.

This clonotype was seen more than once but under ten times. J is TRBJ1-6 and V is TRBV15; D is undetermined. Trimming stripped 2 bases from V and 0 bases from J, with 17 bases between. The length of the CDR3 is 19 residues. Germline CDR1 reads LNHNV; CDR2 reads YYDKDF (reference sequence). The CDR3 protein is CATSRSTAETSSYNSPLHF. CDR3 DNA: TGTGCCACCAGCAGATCAACGGCGGAAACTAGCTCCTATAATTCACCCCTCCACTTT.